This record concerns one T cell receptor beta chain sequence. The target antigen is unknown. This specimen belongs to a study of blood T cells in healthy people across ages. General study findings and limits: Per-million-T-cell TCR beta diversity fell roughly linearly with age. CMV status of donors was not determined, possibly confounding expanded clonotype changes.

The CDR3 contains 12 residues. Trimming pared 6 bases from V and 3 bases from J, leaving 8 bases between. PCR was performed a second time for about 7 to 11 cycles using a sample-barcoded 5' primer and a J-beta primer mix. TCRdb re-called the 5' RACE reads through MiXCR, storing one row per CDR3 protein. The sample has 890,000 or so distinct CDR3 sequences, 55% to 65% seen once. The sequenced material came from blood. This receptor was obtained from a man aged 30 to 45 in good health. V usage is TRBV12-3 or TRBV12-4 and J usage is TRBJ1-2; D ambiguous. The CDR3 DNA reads TGTGCCAGCAGCAATTCGGACTATGGCTACACCTTC. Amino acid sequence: CASSNSDYGYTF.